This record looks at one T cell receptor beta chain sequence and its context. This sample is part of a study of blood T cell repertoires in COVID-19. Looking at the study overall: Samples taken during acute and convalescent COVID-19 were collected in the United States, Italy and Spain. PBMCs, B-cell-depleted T cells, or T cells provided the cDNA or gDNA that made up the material.

This CDR3 is 14 amino acids long. CDR1 is SGHTA and CDR2 is FQGNSA in the germline V gene. Trimming took 5 bases from V and 10 from J, leaving 15 bases between them. Authors' methods: Using reference gene primer amplification, nucleated cell counts were estimated. Using immunoSEQ multiplex PCR, the repertoire was profiled, and TCRdb retains in-frame clones only, with some absent. V and J calls and clone size are given by that table; D and trimming were obtained from the DNA. The sample has more than 300,000 clones; roughly 86% are singletons. The source of this sequence is a woman in her 70s with COVID-19, enrolled during active disease. V is TRBV7-2 and J is TRBJ1-6, with D maybe TRBD1 (5 bases). Source material: peripheral blood. The CDR3 sequence: CASSLEVGGSPLHF. The DNA of the CDR3 is TGTGCCAGCAGCCTCGAGGTCGGGGGGTCACCCCTCCACTTT.